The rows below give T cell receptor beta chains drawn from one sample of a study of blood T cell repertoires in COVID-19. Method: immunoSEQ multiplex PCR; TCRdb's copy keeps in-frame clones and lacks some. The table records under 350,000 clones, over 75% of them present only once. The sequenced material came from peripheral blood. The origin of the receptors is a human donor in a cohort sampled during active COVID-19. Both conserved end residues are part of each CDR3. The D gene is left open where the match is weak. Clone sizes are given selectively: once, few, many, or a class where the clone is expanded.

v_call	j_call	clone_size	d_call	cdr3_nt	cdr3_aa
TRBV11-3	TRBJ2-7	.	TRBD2	TGTGCCAGCAGCTTTATAGCGGGAGGAATCTACGAGCAGTACTTC	CASSFIAGGIYEQYF
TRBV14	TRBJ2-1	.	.	TGTGCCAGCAGCCACGGGTGTCAGTTCTTC	CASSHGCQFF
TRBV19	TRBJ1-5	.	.	TGTGCCAGTGCCCTGGACAGACTAAATCAGCCCCAGCATTTT	CASALDRLNQPQHF
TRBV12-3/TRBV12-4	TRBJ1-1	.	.	TGTGCCATCGTGAGGGCGTTTGATGAAGCTTTCTTT	CAIVRAFDEAFF
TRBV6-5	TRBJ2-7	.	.	TGTGCCAGCAGTACGGGGGTCACCAAACCCTACGAGCAGTACTTC	CASSTGVTKPYEQYF
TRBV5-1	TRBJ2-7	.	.	TGCGCCAGCAGTTCACGTACAGCGGCCCTGCCCTCCTACGAGCAGTACTTC	CASSSRTAALPSYEQYF
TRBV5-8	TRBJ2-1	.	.	TGTGCCAGCAATAAGATGCGGGGCTACAATGAGCAGTTCTTC	CASNKMRGYNEQFF
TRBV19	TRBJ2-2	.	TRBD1	TGTGCCAGTCGACAGGGTGGGGACACCGGGGAGCTGTTTTTT	CASRQGGDTGELFF
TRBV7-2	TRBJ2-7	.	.	TGTGCCAGCAGCTTAGATAGCCTTACCCACGAGCAGTACTTC	CASSLDSLTHEQYF
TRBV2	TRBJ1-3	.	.	TGTGCCAGCAGGGACGACAGGAACCCTGGAAACACCATATATTTT	CASRDDRNPGNTIYF
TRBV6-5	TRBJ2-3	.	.	TGTGCCAGCAGCCCAGAGAGGGGCACAGATACGCAGTATTTT	CASSPERGTDTQYF
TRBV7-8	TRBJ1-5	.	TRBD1	TGTGCCAGCAGTGACAGGGGCAATCAGCCCCAGCATTTT	CASSDRGNQPQHF
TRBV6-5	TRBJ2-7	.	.	TGTGCCAGCAGTTACTCGTTGGATGGCGGGAACGGTGAGCAGTACTTC	CASSYSLDGGNGEQYF
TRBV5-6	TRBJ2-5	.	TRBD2	TGTGCCAGCAGCCTTAGCGGGAGCCAAGAGACCCAGTACTTC	CASSLSGSQETQYF
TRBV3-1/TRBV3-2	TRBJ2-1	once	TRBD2	TGTGCCAGCAGCCAAGAGGCCGAGGCTAGCGGGCTGTTCTTC	CASSQEAEASGLFF
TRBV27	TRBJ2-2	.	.	TGTGCCAGCAGTTTTAGAAGGAGTGCCGGGGAGCTGTTTTTT	CASSFRRSAGELFF
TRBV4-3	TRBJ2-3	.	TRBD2	TGCGCCAGCAGCCAATATACTGGGAGGGCGGATACGCAGTATTTT	CASSQYTGRADTQYF
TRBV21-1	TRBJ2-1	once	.	TGTGCCAGCAGCAAAAGAAGACTTACTAGCGGGAGAGGGTTTGAGCAGTTCTTC	CASSKRRLTSGRGFEQFF
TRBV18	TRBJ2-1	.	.	TGTGCCAGCTCACCACTGGGTAATTCTGGCGGCAGTGAGCAGTTCTTC	CASSPLGNSGGSEQFF
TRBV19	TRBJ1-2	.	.	TGTGCCAGTAGTCCGACGCATAGTGAGGTGACCCTAAACGGCTACACCTTC	CASSPTHSEVTLNGYTF
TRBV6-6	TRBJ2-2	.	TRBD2	TGTGCCAGCAGTTACCCAGCGGGAATGGGCACCGGGGAGCTGTTTTTT	CASSYPAGMGTGELFF
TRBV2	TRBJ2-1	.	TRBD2	TGTGCCAGCATACGCGGGAGGGCCGACAATGAGCAGTTCTTC	CASIRGRADNEQFF
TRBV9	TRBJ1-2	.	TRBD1	TGTGCCAGCAGCGGAGAATCTGGGACAGCCTATGGCTACACCTTC	CASSGESGTAYGYTF
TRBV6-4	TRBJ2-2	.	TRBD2	TGTGCCAGCAGAAAACTAGCGGGAGAAGCCGGGGAGCTGTTTTTT	CASRKLAGEAGELFF
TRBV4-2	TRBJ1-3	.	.	TGTGCCAGCAGCCAAGGGAGCTCTGGAAACACCATATATTTT	CASSQGSSGNTIYF
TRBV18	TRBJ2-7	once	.	TGTGCCAGCTCACCACCCGCGGTTGCCTACGAGCAGTACTTC	CASSPPAVAYEQYF
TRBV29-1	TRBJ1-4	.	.	TGCAGCGTTGTCCCTACAGCACCCGGCGAAAAACTGTTTTTT	CSVVPTAPGEKLFF
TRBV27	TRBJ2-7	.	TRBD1	TGTGCCAGCAGTTTAACCCGGGACAGGGGACGCGAGCAGTACTTC	CASSLTRDRGREQYF
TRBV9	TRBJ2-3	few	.	TGTGCCAGCAGCGTAGCAGGGGCCCCCGCAGATACGCAGTATTTT	CASSVAGAPADTQYF
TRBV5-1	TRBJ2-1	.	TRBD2	TGCGCCAGCAGCCCTGCGGTGGCTAGCGGAGGTTACAATGAGCAGTTCTTC	CASSPAVASGGYNEQFF
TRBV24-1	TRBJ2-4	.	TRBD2	TGTGCCACCAGTGAGGGGGGGACGGCCAAAAACATTCAGTACTTC	CATSEGGTAKNIQYF
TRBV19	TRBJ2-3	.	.	TGTGCCAGGAAAATCCTAGGGGTAACTAGCACAGATACGCAGTATTTT	CARKILGVTSTDTQYF
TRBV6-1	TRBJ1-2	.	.	TGTGCCAGCAGTGACAGGGCCAGGGTGAGGTATGGCTACACCTTC	CASSDRARVRYGYTF